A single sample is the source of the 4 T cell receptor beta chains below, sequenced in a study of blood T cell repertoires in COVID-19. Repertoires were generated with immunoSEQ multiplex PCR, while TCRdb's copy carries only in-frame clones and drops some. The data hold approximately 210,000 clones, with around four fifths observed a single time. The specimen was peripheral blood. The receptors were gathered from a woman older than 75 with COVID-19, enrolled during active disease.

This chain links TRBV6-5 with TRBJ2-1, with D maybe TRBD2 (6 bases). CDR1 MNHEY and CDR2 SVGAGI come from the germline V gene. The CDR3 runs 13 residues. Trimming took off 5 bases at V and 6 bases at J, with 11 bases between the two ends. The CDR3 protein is CASSPGSTNEQFF. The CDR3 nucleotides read TGTGCCAGCAGTCCCGGGAGTACCAATGAGCAGTTCTTC.

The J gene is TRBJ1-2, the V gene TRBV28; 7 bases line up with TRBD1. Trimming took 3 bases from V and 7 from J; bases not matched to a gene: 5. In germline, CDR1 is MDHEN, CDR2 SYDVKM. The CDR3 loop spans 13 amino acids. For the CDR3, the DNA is TGTGCCAGCAGTTTGAGGCAGGGGGGTGGCTACACCTTC. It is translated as CASSLRQGGGYTF.

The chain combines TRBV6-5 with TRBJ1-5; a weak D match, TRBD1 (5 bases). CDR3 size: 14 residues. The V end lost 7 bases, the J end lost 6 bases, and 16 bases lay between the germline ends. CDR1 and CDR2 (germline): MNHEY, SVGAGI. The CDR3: CASNEGQEGQPQHF. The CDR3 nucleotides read TGTGCCAGCAACGAGGGGCAGGAGGGTCAGCCCCAGCATTTT.

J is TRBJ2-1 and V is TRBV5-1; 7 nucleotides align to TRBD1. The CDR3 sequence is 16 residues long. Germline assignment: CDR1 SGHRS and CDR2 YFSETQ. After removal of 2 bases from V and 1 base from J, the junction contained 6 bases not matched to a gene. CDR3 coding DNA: TGCGCCAGCAGCTTAATACCGGGACAGTCCTACAATGAGCAGTTCTTC. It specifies CASSLIPGQSYNEQFF.